The subject of this entry is one TCR beta chain. The antigen is unknown. This specimen belongs to a study of blood T cells in healthy people across ages. PCR was performed a second time for about 7 to 11 cycles using a sample-barcoded 5' primer and a J-beta primer mix. TCRdb re-called the 5' RACE reads with MiXCR, one entry per CDR3 protein. This sample carries 550,000 to 650,000 distinct CDR3 sequences, roughly a quarter of them seen once, and the ten largest clones take 3% to 4%. Points from the study as a whole: The study found TCR beta diversity correlated strongly with naive T cell percentage.

The sample was also reused in another study, on T cells of mothers and their children. That paper states: The study sampled a few healthy Caucasian mothers and their six children.

Sequenced input: blood. The receptor was derived from a boy aged 2 to 10 in good health.

The CDR3 nucleotides are TGCGCCAGCAGTTCCGAGAGAAAAGATACGCAGTATTTT. Its protein product is CASSSERKDTQYF. The rearrangement joins TRBV5-1 to TRBJ2-3; no firm D call. From germline, CDR1 is SGHRS and CDR2 YFSETQ. This CDR3 comprises 13 residues. Between the trimmed V and J ends, which lost 5 bases and 5 bases, there was a span of 12 bases.